These 15 T cell receptor beta chains were all obtained from the same sample, sequenced in a study of beta chain features in type 1 diabetes. General study findings and limits: In every one of the four CD4+ subsets, TCRB CDR3s were moderately but significantly shorter in Type 1 diabetes patients.

These receptors lack a known antigen. The whole isolated RNA underwent reverse transcription, so sequencing captured expressed TCRB transcripts. TCRdb's copy holds only in-frame clones and misses some; the assay was immunoSEQ multiplex PCR. Counted here are some 660,000 clones, over 11% occurring once; the ten biggest clones make up approximately 0.043%. The sample comprised naive CD4+ T cells from blood. The receptors come from a man between 18 and 35 years old with type 1 diabetes.

This clone was counted between two and nine times. V gene TRBV28 combines with J gene TRBJ2-2; no reliable D call. Trimming shortened V by 6 bases and J by 2 bases, and 7 bases separated the two germline ends. The CDR3 consists of 13 residues. Germline-derived CDR1 and CDR2 are MDHEN and SYDVKM. The CDR3 bases are TGTGCCAGCAGCCGCCGAAACACCGGGGAGCTGTTTTTT. Its protein product is CASSRRNTGELFF.

The chain carries TRBV11-1 and TRBJ2-5; tentative D call: TRBD1 (6 bases). Looked up from germline, CDR1 is SGHAT and CDR2 is FQDESV (reference sequence). The CDR3 contains 14 residues. The V end was cut by 5 bases, the J end by 5 bases, with 15 bases between. Here the CDR3 reads CASSPTGFGETQYF. The CDR3 DNA reads TGTGCCAGCAGCCCTACAGGGTTTGGGGAGACCCAGTACTTC.

The chain employs TRBV29-1 and TRBJ1-2; D may be TRBD1 (6 bases). Deletions cut 7 bases from V and 2 bases from J, with 11 bases between. The CDR3 extends over 12 amino acids. Germline V gene lookup returns CDR1 SQVTM and CDR2 ANQGSEA. Here the CDR3 DNA reads TGCAGCGGAGGGGGGGAAAACTATGGCTACACCTTC. This gives the protein CSGGGENYGYTF.

The table lists this clone with a few counts. The chain uses TRBV28 and TRBJ2-7; no definite D call. V lost 8 bases, J lost 0 bases, and 8 bases lay in between. CDR3 length: 12 amino acids. The germline CDR1 and CDR2 sequences are MDHEN and SYDVKM. The CDR3 loop is CASGRVSYEQYF. Here the CDR3 DNA reads TGTGCCAGCGGTCGGGTCTCCTACGAGCAGTACTTC.

The genes are TRBV6-5 and TRBJ2-5; TRBD2 is a possible D gene (6 bases). Trimming took off 2 bases at V and 7 bases at J, with 8 bases between the two ends. The CDR3 totals 12 residues. Germline V gives CDR1 MNHEY, CDR2 SVGAGI. The CDR3 region has the DNA TGTGCCAGCAGTTACCATAGCGGGACCCAGTACTTC. Translated: CASSYHSGTQYF.

As regards this clone: The same CDR3 can be traced to other DNA sequences in this sample. DNA of the CDR3: TGTGCCAGCAGCGTAGGCGAACAAAACTATGGCTACACCTTC. It encodes CASSVGEQNYGYTF. The chain couples TRBV9 to TRBJ1-2, with D hard to call. The CDR3 is made up of 14 amino acids. The germline V gene encodes CDR1 SGDLS and CDR2 YYNGEE. The V gene lost 0 bases and the J gene lost 2 bases, with 8 bases spanning the gap. Variable domain in full (rest from reference TRBV9 and TRBJ1-2): DSGVTQTPKHLITATGQRVTLRCSPRSGDLSVYWYQQSLDQGLQFLIQYYNGEERAKGNILERFSAQQFPDLHSELNLSSLELGDSALYFCASSVGEQNYGYTFGSGTRLTVV.

This clone was seen more than once but under ten times. The CDR3: CASSLSGGVDSPLHF. CDR3 DNA: TGCGCCAGCAGCTTGTCCGGAGGGGTGGATTCACCCCTCCACTTT. The chain carries TRBV5-1 and TRBJ1-6; D is perhaps TRBD1 (5 bases). V shed 1 base and J shed 8 bases, with 13 bases lying between them. This CDR3 is 15 amino acids long. CDR1 and CDR2 (germline): SGHRS, YFSETQ.

This clone was seen more than once but under ten times. J is TRBJ1-6 and V is TRBV14; D may be TRBD1 (5 bases). The CDR3 sequence is 15 residues long. V gave up 4 bases and J gave up 7 bases, with 14 bases separating them. Per the germline V gene, CDR1 is SGHDN and CDR2 is FVKESK. The CDR3 bases are TGTGCCAGCAGCCGCTGGGACCGGCCAAATTCACCCCTCCACTTT. It codes for CASSRWDRPNSPLHF.

The chain links TRBV19 to TRBJ2-6; D ambiguous. V lost 3 bases to trimming and J lost 2 bases, with 5 bases between them. Per the germline V gene, CDR1 is LNHDA and CDR2 is SQIVND (reference sequence). The CDR3 is 14 residues long. The CDR3 here is CASSIVAGANVLTF. CDR3 in DNA: TGTGCCAGTAGTATTGTGGCTGGGGCCAACGTCCTGACTTTC.

The chain recombines TRBV6-5 with TRBJ1-2; D is unclear. The germline gives CDR1 MNHEY, CDR2 SVGAGI. V was trimmed by 4 bases and J by 7 bases, leaving 7 bases between them. This CDR3 is built from 11 residues. CDR3 nucleotide sequence: TGTGCCAGCAGTTCAAGGGCTGGCTACACCTTC. Its translation is CASSSRAGYTF.

This clone occurred a few times. The gene calls are TRBV2 and TRBJ2-2; 9 nucleotides align to TRBD2. This CDR3 region has 14 residues. V shed 8 bases and J 3 bases; nucleotides not matched to a gene: 4. Germline CDR1 SNHLY, CDR2 FYNNEI. CDR3 in DNA: TGTGCCAGCTGCGGGAGGGCCGACACCGGGGAGCTGTTTTTT. It yields the protein CASCGRADTGELFF.

This clone was observed a handful of times. The chain joins TRBV6-5 to TRBJ1-3; D is undetermined. The germline CDR1 and CDR2 sequences are MNHEY and SVGAGI. This CDR3 spans 15 amino acids. The ends were cut back, 6 bases at V and 2 bases at J, with 14 bases in the middle. CDR3 DNA: TGTGCCAGCAGCCTCAGTCTGCCCACTGGAAACACCATATATTTT. It yields the protein CASSLSLPTGNTIYF.

This chain links TRBV7-3 with TRBJ2-3; D unclear. CDR1 and CDR2 (germline): SGHTA, FQGTGA. The CDR3 loop spans 15 amino acids. The V end was cut by 5 bases, the J end by 3 bases, with 15 bases between. The CDR3 DNA is TGTGCCAGCAGCCCGAGTTTTGGACCGACAGATACGCAGTATTTT. Its translation: CASSPSFGPTDTQYF.

This clone was observed a handful of times. The V call is TRBV7-3, the J call TRBJ2-7, with TRBD1 matching over 7 bases. V lost 10 bases, J lost 7 bases, and 19 bases stayed unmatched. This CDR3 region has 15 residues. From germline, CDR1 is SGHTA and CDR2 FQGTGA. DNA for the CDR3: TGTGCCACCTCACTCCGGACAGGCCCTATGTGTGAGCAGTACTTC. Translating it yields CATSLRTGPMCEQYF.

The chain couples TRBV30 to TRBJ2-7, with a possible D match to TRBD1 (6 bases). Trimming took 5 bases from V and 3 from J, leaving 8 bases between them. The CDR3 is 11 amino acids. Germline V gene sequence: CDR1 GTSNPN, CDR2 SVGIG (reference sequence). The CDR3 region has the DNA TGTGCCTGGGACAGGCGCTACGAGCAGTACTTC. Translating it yields CAWDRRYEQYF.